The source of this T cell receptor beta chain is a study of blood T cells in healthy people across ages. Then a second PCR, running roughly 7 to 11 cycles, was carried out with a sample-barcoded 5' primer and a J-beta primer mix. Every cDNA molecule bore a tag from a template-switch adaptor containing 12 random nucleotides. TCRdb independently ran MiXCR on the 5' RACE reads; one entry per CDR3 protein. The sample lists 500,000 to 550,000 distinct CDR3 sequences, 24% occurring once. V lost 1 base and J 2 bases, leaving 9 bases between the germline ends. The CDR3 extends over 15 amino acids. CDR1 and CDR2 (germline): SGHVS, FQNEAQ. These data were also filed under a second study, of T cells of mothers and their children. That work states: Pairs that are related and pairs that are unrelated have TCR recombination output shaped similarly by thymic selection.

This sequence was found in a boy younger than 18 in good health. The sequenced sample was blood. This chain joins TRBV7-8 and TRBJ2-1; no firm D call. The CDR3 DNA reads TGTGCCAGCAGCTTAGTTGGTAAACCCTACAATGAGCAGTTCTTC. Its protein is CASSLVGKPYNEQFF.